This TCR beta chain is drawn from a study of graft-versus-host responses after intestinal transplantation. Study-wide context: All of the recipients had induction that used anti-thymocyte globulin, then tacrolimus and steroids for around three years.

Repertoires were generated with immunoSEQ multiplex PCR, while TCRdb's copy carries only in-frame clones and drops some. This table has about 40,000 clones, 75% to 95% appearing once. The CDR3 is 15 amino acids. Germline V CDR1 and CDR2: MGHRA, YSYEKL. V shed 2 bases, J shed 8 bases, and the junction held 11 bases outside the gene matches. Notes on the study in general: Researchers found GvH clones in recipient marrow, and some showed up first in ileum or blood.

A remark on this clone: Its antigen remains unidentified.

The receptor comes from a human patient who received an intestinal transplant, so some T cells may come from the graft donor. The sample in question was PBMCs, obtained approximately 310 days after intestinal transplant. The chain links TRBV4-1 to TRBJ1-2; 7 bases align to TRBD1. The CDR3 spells CASSQPDRERGGYTF. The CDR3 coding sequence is TGCGCCAGCAGCCAACCTGACAGGGAAAGGGGAGGCTACACCTTC.